This entry lists 8 T cell receptor beta chains sequenced from one sample in a study of blood T cell repertoires in COVID-19. The assay was immunoSEQ multiplex PCR, and TCRdb's table has in-frame clones only and misses some. The sample lists around 440,000 clones, about 91% occurring once. Sequenced input: peripheral blood. The receptors were gathered from a woman in her 50s with COVID-19, enrolled during active disease.

The chain couples TRBV3-1 (or the pseudogene TRBV3-2) to TRBJ2-3, with a tentative D call TRBD2 (5 bases). There are 13 residues in the CDR3. Germline CDR1 is LGHDT and CDR2 is YNNKEL (reference sequence). The V end lost 3 bases, the J end lost 6 bases, and 10 bases lay between the germline ends. The CDR3 bases are TGTGCCAGCAGCCAGACGACGGGGGATACGCAGTATTTT. Amino acids: CASSQTTGDTQYF.

The chain is built from TRBV30 and TRBJ1-2; perhaps TRBD1 as D (5 bases). The CDR3 consists of 13 residues. CDR1 and CDR2 from the germline V gene are GTSNPN and SVGIG (reference sequence). V was cut by 4 bases and J by 4 bases, with 13 bases left in between. The CDR3 is CAWNPGIPYGYTF. The CDR3 nucleotides read TGTGCCTGGAACCCAGGGATCCCCTATGGCTACACCTTC.

The chain has TRBV7-9 and TRBJ1-1, with D perhaps matching TRBD1 (6 bases). CDR3 length equals 14 residues. V lost 3 bases to trimming and J lost 7 bases, with 15 bases between them. CDR1 and CDR2 from the germline V gene are SEHNR and FQNEAQ (reference sequence). Here the CDR3 DNA reads TGTGCCAGCAGCTTCGACCCTCAGGGGTTTGAAGCTTTCTTT. Protein sequence: CASSFDPQGFEAFF.

V usage is TRBV19 and J usage is TRBJ2-2, with 10 positions matching TRBD1. The CDR3 consists of 15 residues. Germline CDR1 is LNHDA and CDR2 is SQIVND (reference sequence). V shed 7 bases and J 3 bases; nucleotides not matched to a gene: 5. The chain's CDR3 is CASTAGTGDTGELFF. In DNA form, the CDR3 reads TGTGCCAGTACCGCGGGGACAGGGGACACCGGGGAGCTGTTTTTT.

V usage is TRBV5-4 and J usage is TRBJ2-7, with TRBD1 identical over 7 bases. V shed 6 bases, J shed 3 bases, and the junction held 9 bases outside the gene matches. The CDR3 sequence is 14 residues long. Germline assignment: CDR1 SGHNT and CDR2 YYREEE (reference sequence). The CDR3 sequence: CASNPRDRDYEQYF. CDR3 DNA sequence: TGTGCCAGCAATCCTCGGGACAGAGACTACGAGCAGTACTTC. The variable domain in full, completed from reference TRBV5-4 and TRBJ2-7, reads ETGVTQSPTHLIKTRGQQVTLRCSSQSGHNTVSWYQQALGQGPQFIFQYYREEENGRGNFPPRFSGLQFPNYSSELNVNALELDDSALYLCASNPRDRDYEQYFGPGTRLTVT.

The V gene is TRBV6-5, the J gene TRBJ1-1, with D perhaps matching TRBD1 (6 bases). The CDR3 has 15 amino acids. In germline, CDR1 is MNHEY, CDR2 SVGAGI. The ends were cut back, 0 bases at V and 4 bases at J, with 12 bases in the middle. CDR3 nucleotides: TGTGCCAGCAGTTACTCCTGGCAGGGGCGCACTGAAGCTTTCTTT. Protein: CASSYSWQGRTEAFF.

The chain couples TRBV3-1 (or the pseudogene TRBV3-2) to TRBJ1-1, with TRBD1 as a possible D gene (5 bases). The CDR3 extends over 14 amino acids. V was pared by 1 base and J by 0 bases, with 6 bases between. Germline lookup yields CDR1 LGHDT and CDR2 YNNKEL (reference sequence). In nucleotides, the CDR3 is TGTGCCAGCAGCCAAGGACAGCTGAACACTGAAGCTTTCTTT. It translates to CASSQGQLNTEAFF.

The V and J genes are TRBV3-1 (or the pseudogene TRBV3-2) and TRBJ2-2, with TRBD1 matching 9 bases. Germline V CDR1 and CDR2: LGHDT, YNNKEL (reference sequence). Trimming at V came to 1 base and at J to 7 bases, leaving 7 bases not matched to a gene. The CDR3 totals 16 residues. The CDR3 loop reads CASSQGRTGAGGELFF. CDR3 DNA: TGTGCCAGCAGCCAAGGTAGGACAGGGGCCGGCGGGGAGCTGTTTTTT.